Reported below is one T cell receptor beta chain. CDR3 length: 14 residues. Trimming cost V 4 bases and J 4 bases; bases outside gene matches: 2. The germline CDR1 and CDR2 sequences are WNHNN and SYGVQD (reference sequence). The record originates from a study of blood T cell repertoires in COVID-19. For the study at large: The samples span acute and convalescent COVID-19 from the United States, Italy and Spain. Nucleic acid was either cDNA or gDNA, and it came from T cells, B-cell-depleted T cells, or PBMCs.

Study processing details: Nucleated cell number was recorded as an estimate derived from reference gene primer amplification. Clones were sequenced by immunoSEQ multiplex PCR, and TCRdb holds only the in-frame ones, with some missing. For V, J and clone size, that table is used; D and trimming come from the DNA. The sample yields about 82,000 clones, about 86% seen once. Sequencing was performed on peripheral blood. V gene TRBV10-1 combines with J gene TRBJ2-2, with 8 bases fitting TRBD1. The TCR originated in an older woman with acute or convalescent COVID-19. CDR3 nucleotide sequence: TGCGCCAGCAGTGGGACAGGGAGCACCGGGGAGCTGTTTTTT. This translates into CASSGTGSTGELFF.